This passage covers 11 T cell receptor beta chains from one sample sequenced in a study of blood T cell repertoires in COVID-19. Method: immunoSEQ multiplex PCR; TCRdb's copy keeps in-frame clones and lacks some. The table has 350,000 to 450,000 clones, roughly nine tenths seen once; the top ten hold about 0.9%. Sequencing input: PBMCs or T cells enriched from blood (not recorded which). These receptor sequences come from a middle-aged woman who had been exposed to COVID-19.

This sequence joins TRBV19 and TRBJ1-3; the D gene is possibly TRBD1 (6 bases). Germline V gene sequence: CDR1 LNHDA, CDR2 SQIVND (reference sequence). With 1 base removed from V and 8 bases from J, the gap between germline ends came to 12 bases. CDR3 length: 14 amino acids. CDR3: CASSIGQATDTIYF. CDR3 in DNA: TGTGCCAGTAGTATAGGACAGGCCACGGACACCATATATTTT.

The J gene is TRBJ2-5, the V gene TRBV28; 8 nucleotides agree with TRBD1. Germline trimming cut 7 bases from V and 5 bases from J; bases unmatched to any gene: 9. There are 14 residues in the CDR3. CDR1 and CDR2 (germline): MDHEN, SYDVKM. CDR3 DNA: TGTGCCAGCACGACAGGGGCCCCTGGGGAGACCCAGTACTTC. Encoded protein: CASTTGAPGETQYF. The full variable domain, with the rest looked up from reference TRBV28 and TRBJ2-5, is DVKVTQSSRYLVKRTGEKVFLECVQDMDHENMFWYRQDPGLGLRLIYFSYDVKMKEKGDIPEGYSVSREKKERFSLILESASTNQTSMYLCASTTGAPGETQYFGPGTRLLVL.

The chain employs TRBV19 and TRBJ1-3; 7 nucleotides line up with TRBD1. The V segment lost 4 bases and the J segment 0 bases; nucleotides outside the gene matches: 9. From germline, CDR1 is LNHDA and CDR2 SQIVND (reference sequence). This CDR3 contains 17 residues. This chain's CDR3 is CASSKIGQETSGNTIYF. The CDR3 nucleotides are TGTGCCAGTAGTAAGATTGGACAGGAAACCTCTGGAAACACCATATATTTT.

The gene calls are TRBV27 and TRBJ2-2, with D possibly TRBD2 on 5 matching bases. CDR3 size: 13 residues. The V and J ends lost 6 bases and 4 bases respectively, with 9 bases between them. Germline V gives CDR1 MNHEY, CDR2 SMNVEV (reference sequence). The CDR3 sequence is CASSSGFTGELFF. CDR3 in DNA: TGTGCCAGCAGCTCGGGGTTCACCGGGGAGCTGTTTTTT.

The chain is built from TRBV3-1 (or the pseudogene TRBV3-2) and TRBJ2-2, with D possibly being TRBD2 (7 bases). The germline V and J ends were trimmed by 4 bases and 0 bases, with 18 bases remaining between them. CDR3 length: 18 residues. Germline CDR1 and CDR2: LGHDT and YNNKEL (reference sequence). The CDR3 is CASSRLLAGASNTGELFF. CDR3 bases: TGTGCCAGCAGCCGGTTATTGGCGGGGGCTTCGAACACCGGGGAGCTGTTTTTT.

This sequence joins TRBV11-2 and TRBJ1-1; maybe TRBD1 (6 bases). The CDR3 loop spans 13 amino acids. CDR1 and CDR2 from the germline V gene are SGHAT and FQNNGV. The V and J ends lost 4 bases and 7 bases respectively, with 13 bases between them. The CDR3 DNA reads as TGTGCCAGCAGCTCACCCGGGACACATGAAGCTTTCTTT. This translates into CASSSPGTHEAFF.

The V and J genes are TRBV5-5 and TRBJ2-1; D might be TRBD2 (5 bases). Germline V gene data show CDR1 as SGHKS and CDR2 as YYEKEE (reference sequence). The CDR3 is 13 residues long. V gave up 7 bases and J gave up 6 bases, with 14 bases separating them. The CDR3 DNA reads TGTGCCAGCGGCTCCATAACTAGCAATGAGCAGTTCTTC. It codes for CASGSITSNEQFF.

In nucleotides, the CDR3 is TGTGCCAGCAGCGTGGACATCCGCCGAAGCAATGAGCAGTTCTTC. This gives the protein CASSVDIRRSNEQFF. The chain joins TRBV9 to TRBJ2-1, with a possible D match to TRBD1 (5 bases). The germline gives CDR1 SGDLS, CDR2 YYNGEE. V lost 2 bases, J lost 6 bases, and 15 bases lay in between. The CDR3 length is 15 residues.

The gene calls are TRBV6-5 and TRBJ1-6; TRBD1 matches at 7 bases. V lost 3 bases, J lost 10 bases, and 3 bases stayed unmatched. The CDR3 has 13 residues. Germline V gene sequence: CDR1 MNHEY, CDR2 SVGAGI. The CDR3 loop is CASSYDRASPLHF. CDR3 sequence (DNA): TGTGCCAGCAGTTATGACAGGGCGTCACCCCTCCACTTT.

CDR3 DNA sequence: TGTGCCAGCAGCGCTAGCGGGGGGAACCAAGAGACCCAGTACTTC. Its protein is CASSASGGNQETQYF. The rearrangement links TRBV5-4 to TRBJ2-5, with TRBD2 matching 11 bases. The V and J ends lost 4 bases and 0 bases, in that order; junction bases with no gene match: 2. CDR1 and CDR2 from the germline V gene are SGHNT and YYREEE (reference sequence). The CDR3 is 15 residues long.

This rearrangement joins TRBV12-5 to TRBJ1-5, with D unresolved. Germline loops: CDR1 LGHNT, CDR2 FRNRAP. The V gene lost 2 bases and the J gene lost 3 bases, with 5 bases spanning the gap. CDR3 length equals 13 residues. The CDR3 sequence: CASGLRLNQPQHF. CDR3 DNA sequence: TGTGCTAGTGGTTTGCGACTCAATCAGCCCCAGCATTTT.